This T cell receptor beta chain was observed in a study of shared T cell receptors in the human thymus. The data were produced by immunoSEQ multiplex PCR, yet TCRdb's version contains in-frame clones alone and is incomplete. The sample has about 610,000 clones, roughly 88% seen once; the top ten hold over 0.008%. This same sample was also part of a study on human thymus T cells.

The sample comprised thymocytes. The receptor comes from a boy under two years old with a congenital heart defect.

In DNA, the CDR3 is TGCAGCGGGAAGGCTAGCGGTAGCACAGATACGCAGTATTTT. Translation: CSGKASGSTDTQYF. The J gene is TRBJ2-3, the V gene TRBV29-1; the match to TRBD2 covers 7 bases. The CDR3 totals 14 residues. CDR1 and CDR2 from the germline V gene are SQVTM and ANQGSEA. The V segment lost 7 bases and the J segment 0 bases; nucleotides outside the gene matches: 7.